One sample yielded the 13 T cell receptor beta chains listed below, sequenced in a study of cytomegalovirus exposure and HLA in healthy donors. The PCR used 60 Vbeta and 13 Jbeta primers. Clones were read by immunoSEQ multiplex PCR, and TCRdb kept only the in-frame ones, dropping some. The sample holds some 94,000 clones; 70% to 80% are singletons and the top ten take roughly 3%. Sequences were obtained from PBMCs. Receptor source: a man aged 40-55 years in good health and CMV-seronegative.

The chain couples TRBV28 to TRBJ1-2; TRBD1 matches 8 bases. V lost 6 bases and J lost 5; bases outside the gene matches: 5. CDR1 is MDHEN, CDR2 SYDVKM, per germline. The CDR3 consists of 13 residues. CDR3 DNA: TGTGCCAGCAGGACCACAGGGGGTTATGGCTACACCTTC. Its protein product is CASRTTGGYGYTF.

This rearrangement joins TRBV9 to TRBJ2-2, with TRBD2 as a possible D gene (6 bases). Looked up from germline, CDR1 is SGDLS and CDR2 is YYNGEE. The length of the CDR3 is 13 residues. Trimming removed 3 bases at V and 6 bases at J, with 9 bases between. The CDR3 nucleotides are TGTGCCAGCAGCGCATGGGGGGCCGGGGAGCTGTTTTTT. Amino acid sequence: CASSAWGAGELFF.

J is TRBJ2-7 and V is TRBV2; the D is unclear. V was shortened by 6 bases and J by 2 bases, with 11 bases between the two germline ends. The germline V gene encodes CDR1 SNHLY and CDR2 FYNNEI. The CDR3 extends over 13 amino acids. The CDR3 DNA reads TGTGCCAGCAGGGGCAGTGAGACCTACGAGCAGTACTTC. It yields the protein CASRGSETYEQYF.

The rearrangement links TRBV7-2 to TRBJ1-6, with 7 bases matching TRBD1. With V trimmed by 5 bases and J by 7 bases, 8 bases remained unmatched. This CDR3 is 15 amino acids long. Germline V lookup: CDR1 SGHTA, CDR2 FQGNSA. DNA for the CDR3: TGTGCCAGCAGCGTAGAGGGGGCAGCGAATTCACCCCTCCACTTT. Protein: CASSVEGAANSPLHF.

This chain links TRBV12-5 with TRBJ2-5; D remains ambiguous. CDR3 size: 13 residues. CDR1 LGHNT and CDR2 FRNRAP come from the germline V gene. The V end lost 1 base, the J end lost 1 base, and 4 bases lay between the germline ends. The CDR3 loop is CASGLGSQETQYF. For the CDR3, the DNA is TGTGCTAGTGGTTTGGGTAGCCAAGAGACCCAGTACTTC.

This clone was recorded a few times. The J gene is TRBJ1-1, the V gene TRBV7-6; weak D call: TRBD1 (6 bases). The CDR3 is 17 residues long. Germline CDR1 is SGHVS and CDR2 is FNYEAQ. Trimming took off 1 base at V and 4 bases at J, with 19 bases between the two ends. The CDR3 protein is CASSLEFGQGGGTEAFF. The DNA of the CDR3 is TGTGCCAGCAGCTTAGAGTTCGGGCAGGGAGGGGGCACTGAAGCTTTCTTT.

The rearrangement links TRBV5-1 to TRBJ2-6; D remains unclear. From germline, CDR1 is SGHRS and CDR2 YFSETQ. V lost 0 bases to trimming and J lost 0 bases, with 7 bases between them. The CDR3 consists of 16 residues. The CDR3 sequence is CASSLVSTSGANVLTF. DNA of the CDR3: TGCGCCAGCAGCTTGGTTTCTACCTCTGGGGCCAACGTCCTGACTTTC.

This sequence joins TRBV28 and TRBJ1-6; TRBD1 aligns across 9 bases. The CDR3 loop spans 17 amino acids. Germline CDR1 reads MDHEN; CDR2 reads SYDVKM. V gave up 2 bases and J gave up 9 bases; unmatched junction bases: 11. This CDR3 is CASSLLQGAPRSSPLHF. The CDR3 DNA is TGTGCCAGCAGTTTACTACAGGGGGCGCCTCGTTCTTCACCCCTCCACTTT.

This clone appeared a single time. The chain joins TRBV19 to TRBJ1-5, with D perhaps TRBD1 (6 bases). This CDR3 region has 16 residues. Trimming shortened V by 2 bases and J by 6 bases, and 17 bases separated the two germline ends. Germline-derived CDR1 and CDR2 are LNHDA and SQIVND (reference sequence). CDR3 DNA: TGTGCCAGTAGTATAAGACAGGCCAAAGCGACTCAGCCCCAGCATTTT. Translating it yields CASSIRQAKATQPQHF.

The chain is built from TRBV10-3 and TRBJ2-1, with 16 bases fitting TRBD2. V dropped 10 bases and J dropped 3; count of bases not matched to a gene: 6. CDR3 size: 16 residues. In germline, CDR1 is ENHRY, CDR2 SYGVKD. The CDR3 nucleotides are TGTGCCACCTCGGGACTAGCGGGAGGGGTCTACAATGAGCAGTTCTTC. Translating it yields CATSGLAGGVYNEQFF.

V usage is TRBV2 and J usage is TRBJ1-4; 10 bases align to TRBD1. V was clipped by 7 bases and J by 7 bases; unmatched bases: 6. The germline V gene encodes CDR1 SNHLY and CDR2 FYNNEI. CDR3 size: 14 residues. The CDR3 protein is CASNIGQGGEKLFF. For the CDR3, the DNA is TGTGCCAGCAATATCGGACAGGGGGGTGAAAAACTGTTTTTT.

The chain carries TRBV6-5 and TRBJ2-5; 11 nucleotides match TRBD1. CDR1 MNHEY and CDR2 SVGAGI come from the germline V gene. CDR3 length: 14 amino acids. V lost 6 bases and J lost 5; bases outside the gene matches: 5. The DNA for the CDR3 is TGTGCCAGCAGACCAGGGACAGGGGGGGAGACCCAGTACTTC. It is translated as CASRPGTGGETQYF.

The sample holds one count of this clone. The gene calls are TRBV10-1 and TRBJ1-5; no clear D. There are 14 residues in the CDR3. Germline V gene data show CDR1 as WNHNN and CDR2 as SYGVQD (reference sequence). Trimming cost V 4 bases and J 3 bases, with 10 bases left between them. The CDR3 here is CASSAAGTNQPQHF. CDR3 DNA: TGCGCCAGCAGTGCTGCGGGTACCAATCAGCCCCAGCATTTT.